These 29 T cell receptor beta chains share one sample of origin, sequenced in a study of cytomegalovirus exposure and HLA in healthy donors. Primers included in the PCR were 60 Vbeta and 13 Jbeta primers. This table comes from immunoSEQ multiplex PCR, and its TCRdb copy is limited to in-frame clones, with some not included. The repertoire includes around 170,000 clones, 60% to 80% of them detected once, and around 2.2% sits in the top ten. The sample was PBMCs. These receptors were taken from a man in his sixties in good health and CMV-seronegative.

The V call is TRBV9, the J call TRBJ2-1, with a possible D match to TRBD1 (5 bases). Germline-derived CDR1 and CDR2 are SGDLS and YYNGEE. V gave up 1 base and J gave up 6 bases, with 17 bases separating them. The length of the CDR3 is 16 residues. CDR3 amino acids: CASSVSFGATANEQFF. As DNA, the CDR3 is TGTGCCAGCAGCGTATCTTTTGGGGCTACCGCCAATGAGCAGTTCTTC.

This clone showed up just a few times. The rearrangement joins TRBV21-1 to TRBJ1-5; TRBD1 reflects the table's D call only, with no check against the DNA. TRBV21-1 represents a pseudogene. This CDR3 spans 14 amino acids. CDR3 coding DNA: TGTGCCAGCAGCAAAGGACAGCCCAATCAGCCCCAGCATTTT. This encodes CASSKGQPNQPQHF.

This clone was counted between two and nine times. The rearrangement links TRBV5-1 to TRBJ2-7, with 8 nucleotides matching TRBD1. CDR3 length: 19 amino acids. Per the germline V gene, CDR1 is SGHRS and CDR2 is YFSETQ. V lost 5 bases, J lost 2 bases, and 21 bases stayed unmatched. CDR3 bases: TGCGCCAGCAGTCGCCGAGGCCAATCCGGGACAGGTGACGCCTACGAGCAGTACTTC. Its translation is CASSRRGQSGTGDAYEQYF.

The genes are TRBV7-3 and TRBJ2-6; no firm D call. The CDR3 runs to 14 residues. CDR1 is SGHTA, CDR2 FQGTGA, per germline. Trimming took 4 bases from V and 0 from J, leaving 4 bases between them. The CDR3 DNA is TGTGCCAGCAGCTCCTACTCTGGGGCCAACGTCCTGACTTTC. Its translation is CASSSYSGANVLTF.

The chain carries TRBV11-2 and TRBJ2-7; 9 bases map to TRBD1. This CDR3 is 15 amino acids long. Trimming removed 4 bases from V and 7 bases from J; junction bases left unmatched: 11. Germline V lookup: CDR1 SGHAT, CDR2 FQNNGV. The CDR3 nucleotides are TGTGCCAGCAGCTCGGAAGGGACAGGGATTCGTGAGCAGTACTTC. This translates into CASSSEGTGIREQYF. Using reference TRBV11-2 and TRBJ2-7 for the parts outside the CDR3, the full variable domain is EAGVAQSPRYKIIEKRQSVAFWCNPISGHATLYWYQQILGQGPKLLIQFQNNGVVDDSQLPKDRFSAERLKGVDSTLKIQPAKLEDSAVYLCASSSEGTGIREQYFGPGTRLTVT.

This clone was seen more than once but under ten times. V usage is TRBV5-1 and J usage is TRBJ2-7; D may be TRBD1 (6 bases). There are 13 residues in the CDR3. Germline V gene data show CDR1 as SGHRS and CDR2 as YFSETQ. V was cut by 7 bases and J by 4 bases, with 15 bases left in between. As DNA, the CDR3 is TGCGCCAGCGAGACAGGAATCTCTTACGAGCAGTACTTC. This codes for CASETGISYEQYF.

This clone was counted a single time. The CDR3, as DNA: TGTGCCAGCAGCCAAGGACTAGCGGGAGTTTGGGAGCAGTACTTC. Translation gives CASSQGLAGVWEQYF. J is TRBJ2-7 and V is TRBV14; 12 bases line up with TRBD2. Trimming at V came to 1 base and at J to 7 bases, leaving 5 bases not matched to a gene. CDR1 and CDR2 from the germline V gene are SGHDN and FVKESK. The CDR3 extends over 15 amino acids.

This clone was counted between two and nine times. The chain employs TRBV23-1 and TRBJ2-7, with D maybe TRBD1 (6 bases). TRBV23-1 is an open reading frame whose function is uncertain. V dropped 1 base and J dropped 4 bases, with 17 bases sitting between them. The CDR3 runs to 16 residues. The CDR3, as DNA: TGCGCCAGCAGTCAATGCTCCGGGACATTTCCTTACGAGCAGTACTTC. Protein: CASSQCSGTFPYEQYF.

This chain connects TRBV6-4 to TRBJ1-1; 7 nucleotides line up with TRBD1. CDR3 length equals 13 residues. The germline CDR1 and CDR2 sequences are MRHNA and SNTAGT. Trimming at V came to 3 bases and at J to 3 bases, leaving 1 base not matched to a gene. CDR3 loop: CASSERGHTEAFF. In DNA, the CDR3 is TGTGCCAGCAGTGAGAGGGGGCACACTGAAGCTTTCTTT.

J is TRBJ1-4 and V is TRBV28; 7 bases are a match to TRBD1. This CDR3 contains 14 residues. Germline CDR1 reads MDHEN; CDR2 reads SYDVKM. Trimming cost V 7 bases and J 8 bases; bases outside gene matches: 10. CDR3 DNA: TGTGCCAGCAAAAACAGGGGTTCGCAAGAAAAACTGTTTTTT. Translating gives CASKNRGSQEKLFF.

The count of this clone is one. The chain combines TRBV5-1 with TRBJ2-2; maybe TRBD1 (6 bases). The CDR3 has 15 amino acids. In germline, CDR1 is SGHRS, CDR2 YFSETQ. Trimming shortened V by 0 bases and J by 1 base, and 7 bases separated the two germline ends. This CDR3 reads CASSLGQVNTGELFF. The CDR3 DNA reads TGCGCCAGCAGCTTGGGACAGGTGAACACCGGGGAGCTGTTTTTT.

For the CDR3, the DNA is TGCGCCAGCAGCCAAGACAGGGTCTCTGGAAACACCATATATTTT. This sequence encodes CASSQDRVSGNTIYF. V gene TRBV4-1 combines with J gene TRBJ1-3; possible D gene TRBD1, 5 bases. Per the germline V gene, CDR1 is MGHRA and CDR2 is YSYEKL. This CDR3 has 15 amino acids. V lost 0 bases and J lost 0, with 6 bases in between.

In this sample, this clone turned up once. V usage is TRBV7-3 and J usage is TRBJ2-7; TRBD1 matches 12 bases. Germline V lookup: CDR1 SGHTA, CDR2 FQGTGA. J was trimmed by 6 bases and V by 5 bases; bases with no gene match: 5. CDR3 length: 14 amino acids. The CDR3 DNA follows: TGTGCCAGCAGCCCAAGGGGACAGGGGGCCGAGCAGTACTTC. Encoded protein: CASSPRGQGAEQYF.

This clone was observed a few times. V usage is TRBV7-3 and J usage is TRBJ2-7, with TRBD1 as a possible D gene (6 bases). Germline CDR1 reads SGHTA; CDR2 reads FQGTGA. The CDR3 has 14 amino acids. The ends were cut back, 3 bases at V and 2 bases at J, with 11 bases in the middle. CDR3 loop: CASSFSWGPYEQYF. CDR3 DNA: TGTGCCAGCAGCTTTTCCTGGGGGCCCTACGAGCAGTACTTC.

CDR3 sequence (DNA): TGTGCCAGCAGTTACTCGGACAATCTGGACGAGCAGTACTTC. It is translated as CASSYSDNLDEQYF. The chain employs TRBV6-5 and TRBJ2-7; tentatively, D is TRBD1 (5 bases). Germline CDR1 is MNHEY and CDR2 is SVGAGI. The CDR3 runs to 14 residues. V was trimmed by 0 bases and J by 5 bases, leaving 11 bases between them.

This clone was detected only once. The rearrangement uses TRBV5-5 and TRBJ2-7; 7 bases agree with TRBD1. Germline assignment: CDR1 SGHKS and CDR2 YYEKEE (reference sequence). V shed 2 bases, J shed 4 bases, and the junction held 3 bases outside the gene matches. The CDR3 is 13 amino acids. CDR3 nucleotides: TGTGCCAGCAGCTTTAGCAGGGGGTACGAGCAGTACTTC. It translates to CASSFSRGYEQYF.

V gene TRBV7-8 combines with J gene TRBJ2-7; 7 bases fit TRBD1. Germline CDR1 and CDR2: SGHVS and FQNEAQ. J was trimmed by 3 bases and V by 1 base; bases with no gene match: 6. The CDR3 is made up of 15 amino acids. CDR3 loop: CASSLVPAGGYEQYF. Written as DNA, the CDR3 is TGTGCCAGCAGCTTAGTACCGGCAGGGGGCTACGAGCAGTACTTC.

Notes on this clone: The germline gene is not matched at one end of the junction; a read error may be the cause. The rearrangement joins TRBV9 to TRBJ1-5, with D uncertain. Looked up from germline, CDR1 is SGDLS and CDR2 is YYNGEE. The CDR3 runs 13 residues. The CDR3 DNA is TGTGCCAGCAGCGTAGACGAAAATCTGCCCCAGAATTTT. It is translated as CASSVDENLPQNF.

The V gene is TRBV19, the J gene TRBJ2-3; 13 bases match TRBD2. The CDR3 covers 18 residues. The trim removed 3 bases at V and 2 bases at J, leaving 8 bases unmatched. Per the germline V gene, CDR1 is LNHDA and CDR2 is SQIVND (reference sequence). The CDR3 loop is CASSMWTSGRGLTDTQYF. The CDR3 DNA is TGTGCCAGTAGTATGTGGACTAGCGGGAGAGGGCTCACAGATACGCAGTATTTT.

The chain links TRBV19 to TRBJ1-1; possibly TRBD1 for D (6 bases). CDR1 LNHDA and CDR2 SQIVND come from the germline V gene (reference sequence). The V gene lost 6 bases and the J gene lost 0 bases, with 8 bases spanning the gap. This CDR3 has 13 residues. CDR3 protein: CASRGTLNTEAFF. CDR3 DNA: TGTGCCAGTAGGGGGACATTGAACACTGAAGCTTTCTTT.

This clone was seen once. V and J are TRBV2 and TRBJ2-2; D is undetermined. V lost 4 bases and J 2 bases, leaving 5 bases between the germline ends. Germline V CDR1 and CDR2: SNHLY, FYNNEI. This CDR3 is built from 13 residues. CDR3 coding DNA: TGTGCCAGCAGTGTCTCTAACACCGGGGAGCTGTTTTTT. Its translation: CASSVSNTGELFF.

This clone was seen a handful of times. The rearrangement uses TRBV6-5 and TRBJ2-5, with TRBD1 matching 11 bases. CDR1 MNHEY and CDR2 SVGAGI come from the germline V gene. This CDR3 is built from 15 residues. J lost 5 bases, V lost 2 bases, and 4 bases had no gene match. CDR3 in amino acids: CASSYRTGGHETQYF. DNA of the CDR3: TGTGCCAGCAGTTACCGGACAGGGGGCCACGAGACCCAGTACTTC.

The chain carries TRBV27 and TRBJ2-3, with D unresolved. Germline V gives CDR1 MNHEY, CDR2 SMNVEV (reference sequence). V was cut by 4 bases and J by 6 bases, with 11 bases left in between. This CDR3 has 13 residues. The CDR3 bases are TGTGCCAGCAGTTCCCTCAACTATGATACGCAGTATTTT. Protein product: CASSSLNYDTQYF.

This clone showed up just a few times. The V call is TRBV30, the J call TRBJ2-3, with 12 bases lining up with TRBD2. V was pared by 0 bases and J by 3 bases, with 16 bases of the junction left unmatched. This CDR3 is built from 20 residues. In germline, CDR1 is GTSNPN, CDR2 SVGIG (reference sequence). CDR3: CAWSVLTSGRGRARTDTQYF. CDR3 DNA sequence: TGTGCCTGGAGTGTACTGACTAGCGGGAGAGGGAGGGCAAGGACAGATACGCAGTATTTT.

The V call is TRBV5-6, the J call TRBJ1-2; maybe TRBD1 (6 bases). The V end was cut by 0 bases, the J end by 8 bases, with 20 bases between. The CDR3 totals 16 residues. Germline CDR1 and CDR2: SGHDT and YYEEEE. This CDR3 is CASSLVDRGGSVGYTF. As DNA, the CDR3 is TGTGCCAGCAGCTTGGTTGATAGAGGGGGAAGCGTAGGCTACACCTTC.

The J gene is TRBJ1-5, the V gene TRBV5-6; 12 bases match TRBD1. Trimming at V came to 4 bases and at J to 1 base, leaving 9 bases not matched to a gene. CDR3 length equals 18 residues. Germline lookup yields CDR1 SGHDT and CDR2 YYEEEE. CDR3 in DNA: TGTGCCAGCAGCACCGGGACAGGGGGCCCTTGGAGCAATCAGCCCCAGCATTTT. It codes for CASSTGTGGPWSNQPQHF.

V and J are TRBV5-1 and TRBJ2-1, with TRBD1 matching 9 bases. CDR1 is SGHRS and CDR2 is YFSETQ in the germline V gene. The V segment lost 3 bases and the J segment 5 bases; nucleotides outside the gene matches: 6. This CDR3 is 15 amino acids long. CDR3 bases: TGCGCCAGCAGCTGGGGACAGGGATATAACAATGAGCAGTTCTTC. Encoded protein: CASSWGQGYNNEQFF.

The chain employs TRBV7-9 and TRBJ2-1; 7 bases fit TRBD2. V was pared by 1 base and J by 5 bases, with 8 bases of the junction left unmatched. This CDR3 is 16 amino acids long. From germline, CDR1 is SEHNR and CDR2 FQNEAQ (reference sequence). CDR3 nucleotides: TGTGCCAGCAGCTTAGGCACCGGGACTATCCACAATGAGCAGTTCTTC. This codes for CASSLGTGTIHNEQFF.

The chain uses TRBV5-1 and TRBJ2-5, with 12 bases aligning to TRBD2. Trimming took 0 bases from V and 5 from J; bases not matched to a gene: 5. This CDR3 comprises 16 residues. The germline gives CDR1 SGHRS, CDR2 YFSETQ. DNA for the CDR3: TGCGCCAGCAGCTTGGCTCCTAGCGGGGGGGCTGAGACCCAGTACTTC. This gives the protein CASSLAPSGGAETQYF.